This record concerns one T cell receptor (beta chain) sequence. Other DNA variants within this sample encode the same CDR3. Trimming took 2 bases from V and 2 from J, leaving 6 bases between them. The CDR3 runs to 12 residues. Germline V lookup: CDR1 SQVTM, CDR2 ANQGSEA. The record originates from a study of blood T cell repertoires in COVID-19. For the study at large: The United States, Italy and Spain were the sources of the acute and convalescent COVID-19 samples. The analysed material was cDNA or gDNA that came from T cells, B-cell-depleted T cells, or PBMCs.

Authors' data handling: Estimated nucleated cell counts came from reference gene primer amplification. TCRdb's table, derived via immunoSEQ multiplex PCR, lists solely in-frame clones and lacks some. D and trimming were read from the DNA, whereas the V and J calls and clone size are those reported in that table. The sample has 250,000 to 350,000 clones; almost 90% are singletons. Seattle participants joined during active infection and were tracked over time. Input material: peripheral blood. This TCR was recovered from a woman under 40 with COVID-19, enrolled during active disease. V and J are TRBV29-1 and TRBJ1-2, with D possibly being TRBD1 (6 bases). CDR3 protein: CSVERGNYGYTF. CDR3 bases: TGCAGCGTTGAAAGGGGGAACTATGGCTACACCTTC.